This T cell receptor beta chain derives from a study of T-cell reconstitution after alpha-beta-depleted transplantation in children. This clonotype was observed at least ten times. With 4 bases removed from V and 5 bases from J, the gap between germline ends came to 22 bases. The CDR3 is 17 residues long. The germline gives CDR1 SGHRS, CDR2 YFSETQ. Using unique molecular identifiers, the investigators prepared the TCRbeta library. TCRdb reprocessed the PCR reads with MiXCR, giving one entry per CDR3 protein. Among roughly 200,000 distinct CDR3 sequences listed, just over 14% were seen once. The sample in question was PBMCs from the stem cell graft donor, obtained from the stem cell graft. The J gene is TRBJ2-1, the V gene TRBV5-1, with D perhaps matching TRBD1 (5 bases). The clonotype originates from a human donor who donated a stem cell graft to a child with acute lymphoblastic leukemia. The CDR3 DNA reads TGCGCCAGCAGCGTCTACACATCCCCGGACAAACACAATGAGCAGTTCTTC. Translating gives CASSVYTSPDKHNEQFF.